Below, one T cell receptor beta chain is given with its context. Reverse transcription of about 0.45 to 1 ug RNA was carried out with random hexamers. Amplification of TCR beta CDR3 by immunoSEQ multiplex PCR spanned 54 Vbeta and 13 Jbeta. TCRdb reprocessed the immunoSEQ multiplex PCR reads via MiXCR and lists one record per CDR3 protein. The sample records around 150,000 distinct CDR3 sequences, 95% being singletons. From blood CD8+ and CD4+ T cells, TCR beta sequences were generated. The TEMRA cells underwent FACS enrichment, while the CD8+ and CD4+ T cells underwent negative isolation. This record belongs to a study of CD8 T cells in Susac syndrome. This sequence originates from a human donor with multiple sclerosis. The sequencing sample was made of CD4+ T cells from PBMCs.

The CDR3 nucleotides read TGTGCCAGCAGCTTAAGGCCAGGGGGGAACACTGAAGCTTTCTTT. It yields the protein CASSLRPGGNTEAFF. The chain is built from TRBV13 and TRBJ1-1; 7 bases fit TRBD1. The CDR3 covers 15 residues. Germline V lookup: CDR1 PRHDT, CDR2 FYEKMQ (reference sequence). Trimming cost V 2 bases and J 1 base; bases outside gene matches: 4.